This T cell receptor beta chain was identified in a study of regulatory T cells in long-lasting Graves disease. Whole-study findings and limits: Persistent disease preferred TRBV28, TRBJ1-2 and TRBJ2-5; new disease, TRBV20-1 and TRBJ2-1. The persistent group shared about 2,700 public clonotypes, more than the 850 to 1,000 shared by new patients.

Germline assignment: CDR1 MNHNS and CDR2 SASEGT. The V end was cut by 0 bases, the J end by 4 bases, with 12 bases between. The CDR3 is made up of 15 amino acids. Stated time point: persistent/refractory GD, antithyroid drugs over 5 years with positive TRAb. The TCR library used RNA extracted from PBMCs. Patients came through an endocrinology department, and that department was in Xi'an, China. Combining iRepertoire HTBI primers with Arm-PCR of CDR3 regions, the authors built TCR beta libraries. Per the study methods: Overall, samples carried approximately 60 TRBV and around 13 TRBJ segments. TCRdb passed the multiplex PCR reads through MiXCR, listing each CDR3 protein once. TCRdb's processing, not the authors' own work, is the source of the V and J calls. The table shows 350,000 to 500,000 distinct CDR3 sequences, with under 25% occurring only once. Ten or more counts support this clonotype. Its cognate antigen is unknown.

V is TRBV6-1 and J is TRBJ1-2; no firm D call. The sequences come from peripheral blood mononuclear cells (PBMCs), collected when the disease was refractory, from a patient treated with antithyroid drugs. The receptor was derived from a female donor with Graves disease. The CDR3 DNA reads as TGTGCCAGCAGTGAAGCTAGCAGGTTGGGCTATGGCTACACCTTC. This gives the protein CASSEASRLGYGYTF.